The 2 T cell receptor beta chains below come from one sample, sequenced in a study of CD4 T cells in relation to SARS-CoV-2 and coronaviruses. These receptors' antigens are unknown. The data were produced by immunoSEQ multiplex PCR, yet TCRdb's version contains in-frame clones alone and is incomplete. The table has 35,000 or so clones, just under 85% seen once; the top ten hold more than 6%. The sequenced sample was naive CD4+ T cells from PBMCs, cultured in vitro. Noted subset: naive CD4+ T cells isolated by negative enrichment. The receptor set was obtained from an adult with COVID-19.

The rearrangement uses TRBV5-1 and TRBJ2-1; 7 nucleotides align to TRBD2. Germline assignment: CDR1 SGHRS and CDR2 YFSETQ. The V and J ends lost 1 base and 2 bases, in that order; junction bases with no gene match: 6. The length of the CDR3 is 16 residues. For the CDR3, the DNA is TGCGCCAGCAGCTTGAGAACTAGCGTGGCCTACAATGAGCAGTTCTTC. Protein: CASSLRTSVAYNEQFF.

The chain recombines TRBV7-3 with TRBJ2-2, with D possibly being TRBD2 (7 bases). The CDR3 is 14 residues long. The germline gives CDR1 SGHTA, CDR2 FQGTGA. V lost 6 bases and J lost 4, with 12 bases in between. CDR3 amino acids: CASSAGATTGELFF. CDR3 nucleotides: TGTGCCAGCAGTGCGGGGGCGACCACCGGGGAGCTGTTTTTT. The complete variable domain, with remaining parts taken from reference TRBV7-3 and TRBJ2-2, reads GAGVSQTPSNKVTEKGKYVELRCDPISGHTALYWYRQSLGQGPEFLIYFQGTGAADDSGLPNDRFFAVRPEGSVSTLKIQRTERGDSAVYLCASSAGATTGELFFGEGSRLTVL.